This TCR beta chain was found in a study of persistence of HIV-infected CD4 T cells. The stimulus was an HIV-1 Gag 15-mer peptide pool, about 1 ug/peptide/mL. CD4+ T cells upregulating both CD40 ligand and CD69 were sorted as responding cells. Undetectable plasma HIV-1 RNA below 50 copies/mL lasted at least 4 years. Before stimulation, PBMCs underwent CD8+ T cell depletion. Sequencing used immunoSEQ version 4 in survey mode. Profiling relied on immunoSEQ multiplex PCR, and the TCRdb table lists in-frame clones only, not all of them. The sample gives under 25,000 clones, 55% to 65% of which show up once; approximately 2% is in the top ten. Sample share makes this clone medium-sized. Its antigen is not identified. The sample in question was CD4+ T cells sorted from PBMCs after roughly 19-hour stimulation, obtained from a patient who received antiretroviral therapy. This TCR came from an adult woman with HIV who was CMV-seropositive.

CDR3 amino acids: CAWRGYNEQFF. The CDR3 nucleotides read TGTGCCTGGAGAGGCTACAATGAGCAGTTCTTC. The chain joins TRBV30 to TRBJ2-1; D uncertain. Trimming left V 3 bases short and J 3 bases short, with 3 bases between. The CDR3 has 11 amino acids. Per germline, CDR1 GTSNPN and CDR2 SVGIG (reference sequence).